This TCR beta chain was sequenced for a study of beta chain features in type 1 diabetes. Overall study findings and caveats: Sequencing of cDNA might inflate the share of cells that strongly express TCR. Type 1 diabetes patients showed a moderate but significant shortening of TCRB CDR3s in all four CD4+ subsets.

What was sequenced were expressed TCRB transcripts, since all of the isolated RNA had been reverse transcribed. Assay: immunoSEQ multiplex PCR; the TCRdb copy retains only in-frame clones and omits some. The repertoire consists of about 150,000 clones, with about 13% occurring once and the leading ten covering roughly 1.3%. This clone has just a few counts. Its antigen is not known. The germline CDR1 and CDR2 sequences are SGHDT and YYEEEE. The CDR3 has 14 residues. Trimming left V 2 bases short and J 3 bases short, with 10 bases between. The receptor was derived from a man between 18 and 35 years old with type 1 diabetes. The chain recombines TRBV5-6 with TRBJ2-3; the D gene is possibly TRBD1 (6 bases). The sequenced sample was central memory CD4+ T cells from blood. In DNA, the CDR3 is TGTGCCAGCAGCTTTTCAGGGGTAACAGATACGCAGTATTTT. Translating it yields CASSFSGVTDTQYF.